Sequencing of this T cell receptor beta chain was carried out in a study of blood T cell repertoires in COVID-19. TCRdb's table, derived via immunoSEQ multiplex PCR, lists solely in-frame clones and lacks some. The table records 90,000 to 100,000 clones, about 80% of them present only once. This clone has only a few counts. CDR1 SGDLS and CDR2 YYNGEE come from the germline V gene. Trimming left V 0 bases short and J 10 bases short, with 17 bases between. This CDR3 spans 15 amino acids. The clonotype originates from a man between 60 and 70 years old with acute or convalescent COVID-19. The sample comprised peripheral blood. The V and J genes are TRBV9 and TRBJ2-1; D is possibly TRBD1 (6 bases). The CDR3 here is CASSVDFRGVREQFF. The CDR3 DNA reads TGTGCCAGCAGCGTAGATTTCAGGGGAGTGCGGGAGCAGTTCTTC.